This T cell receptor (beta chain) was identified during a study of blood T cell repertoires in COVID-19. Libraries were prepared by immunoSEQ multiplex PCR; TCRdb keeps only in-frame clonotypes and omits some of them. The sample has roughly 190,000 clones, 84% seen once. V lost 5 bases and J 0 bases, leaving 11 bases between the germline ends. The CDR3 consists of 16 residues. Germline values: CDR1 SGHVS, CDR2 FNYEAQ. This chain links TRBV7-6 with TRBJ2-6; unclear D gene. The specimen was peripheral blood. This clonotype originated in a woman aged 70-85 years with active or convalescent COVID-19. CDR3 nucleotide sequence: TGTGCCAGCAGCACCCTATTACCCTCTGGGGCCAACGTCCTGACTTTC. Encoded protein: CASSTLLPSGANVLTF.